In its sample, the clone carrying this T cell receptor (beta chain) was seen once. What it binds is unknown. This record belongs to a study of CD8+ T cells in alopecia areata. Study-level results: Administration of tofacitinib significantly diminished scalp clonality and expanded CD8+ clones within the top 100.

Extracted from the samples, RNA was reverse transcribed into cDNA to serve as the sequencing template. Only in-frame clones appear in the TCRdb table, and some are missing; sequencing was by immunoSEQ multiplex PCR. The data contain approximately 200,000 clones, less than 50% of them seen just once; the ten biggest clones take up about 2.4%. The treatment was: oral pan-JAK inhibitor, 5-10 mg twice daily. Germline V lookup: CDR1 GTSNPN, CDR2 SVGIG (reference sequence). The CDR3 loop spans 16 amino acids. With V trimmed by 4 bases and J by 6 bases, 14 bases remained unmatched. The J gene is TRBJ1-1, the V gene TRBV30, with 10 positions matching TRBD1. The starting material was CD4+ T cells sorted from blood, obtained at approximately week 36, from a patient treated with tofacitinib. This clonotype was sampled from a human donor with alopecia areata. The CDR3 region is CAWTARPGQGHPEAFF. In nucleotides, the CDR3 is TGTGCCTGGACCGCAAGGCCGGGACAGGGGCACCCTGAAGCTTTCTTT.